Listed here are 5 T cell receptor beta chains from one sample, sequenced in a study of blood T cell repertoires in COVID-19. TCRdb's copy holds only in-frame clones and misses some; the assay was immunoSEQ multiplex PCR. Among 150,000 to 200,000 clones listed, approximately 91% were seen once. The sample was peripheral blood. All receptors come from a man between 18 and 35 years old with acute or convalescent COVID-19.

The chain has TRBV9 and TRBJ2-7; 7 nucleotides agree with TRBD2. CDR3 length: 16 residues. V shed 4 bases, J shed 0 bases, and the junction held 10 bases outside the gene matches. CDR1 is SGDLS, CDR2 YYNGEE, per germline. The CDR3 spells CASSPREGGTSYEQYF. The CDR3 coding sequence is TGTGCCAGCAGCCCGAGGGAGGGCGGTACCTCCTACGAGCAGTACTTC.

The CDR3 sequence is CATSGIRTGELFF. The DNA of the CDR3 is TGTGCCACCAGTGGTATTCGCACCGGGGAGCTGTTTTTT. The chain carries TRBV24-1 and TRBJ2-2; D uncertain. Trimming removed 5 bases from V and 4 bases from J, with 7 bases in between. Germline values: CDR1 KGHDR, CDR2 SFDVKD. This CDR3 is built from 13 residues.

This clone was picked up one time. V is TRBV3-1 (or the pseudogene TRBV3-2) and J is TRBJ2-2; 7 positions match TRBD2. The CDR3 contains 16 residues. Trimming removed 2 bases from V and 4 bases from J; junction bases left unmatched: 7. Germline lookup yields CDR1 LGHDT and CDR2 YNNKEL (reference sequence). The CDR3 protein is CASSQPTSFSTGELFF. The CDR3 DNA reads TGTGCCAGCAGCCAACCGACTAGCTTTAGCACCGGGGAGCTGTTTTTT.

This clone has a handful of counts. The chain couples TRBV18 to TRBJ1-1; TRBD1 is a possible D gene (5 bases). The ends were cut back, 3 bases at V and 5 bases at J, with 19 bases in the middle. The germline V gene has CDR1 KGHSH and CDR2 LQKENI. This CDR3 contains 16 residues. DNA for the CDR3: TGTGCCAGCTCACCGAATAGTGGGGCGCGATGGACTGAAGCTTTCTTT. Translated: CASSPNSGARWTEAFF.

The chain has TRBV15 and TRBJ1-1; TRBD1 agrees at 7 bases. Trimming took 0 bases from V and 2 from J; bases not matched to a gene: 9. Germline V gene lookup returns CDR1 LNHNV and CDR2 YYDKDF (reference sequence). The CDR3 has 17 residues. CDR3 loop: CATSRDKGQTYNTEAFF. The CDR3 DNA sequence: TGTGCCACCAGCAGAGATAAGGGACAGACCTATAACACTGAAGCTTTCTTT.